The entry that follows covers one T cell receptor beta chain sequence. The antigen remains undetermined. Trimming took off 1 base at V and 2 bases at J, with 11 bases between the two ends. Germline V gives CDR1 SGHTA, CDR2 FQGNSA. The CDR3 spans 15 residues. The sample belongs to a study of cytomegalovirus exposure and HLA in healthy donors. It was with 60 Vbeta and 13 Jbeta primers that the PCR ran. Clones were read by immunoSEQ multiplex PCR, and TCRdb kept only the in-frame ones, dropping some. The sample features about 100,000 clones, with around 5% in its top ten. The study's findings and limits: The authors later found HLA-associated TCR beta chains more clonally expanded than equally common others. Previously analyzed data showed that most TCR beta V segments were productive at a frequency of about 87% or about 30%.

At collection, donors were nominally healthy, but unrecorded immune exposures were probable. The rearrangement links TRBV7-2 to TRBJ2-5; D gene uncertain. The receptor was derived from a girl between 5 and 17 years old in good health and CMV-seropositive. Input material: PBMCs. CDR3 DNA sequence: TGTGCCAGCAGCTTAGGGCGGCTCCTTCAAGAGACCCAGTACTTC. It is translated as CASSLGRLLQETQYF.